This is a list of T cell receptor beta chains from one sample in a study of T cell repertoires in cytomegalovirus infection. MiXCR, applied by TCRdb to the reads, yields one record per CDR3 protein. The table shows 80,000 to 130,000 distinct CDR3 sequences, with less than 25% occurring only once. Sequencing input: CD8+ T cells from PBMCs. The receptors come from a human donor in good health (CMV status not recorded). Some clones in this sample may be carry-over from other donors' samples. Both conserved end residues are part of each CDR3. Fields, in order: CDR3 protein, CDR3 DNA, V gene, clone size, CDR3 length, D gene, J gene. D genes are given only for firm matches. Some rows have no size entry. The others give once, few or many, or a class for an expanded clone.

CASSADRAVEAFF | TGTGCCAGCAGCGCGGACAGGGCTGTTGAAGCTTTCTTT | TRBV5-4 | many | 13 | TRBD1 | TRBJ1-1
CAWSNAGLTYEQYF | TGTGCCTGGAGTAACGCCGGACTAACCTACGAGCAGTACTTC | TRBV30 | few | 14 | NA | TRBJ2-7
CASRSGQGGSYEQYF | TGTGCCAGCAGATCGGGACAGGGGGGATCCTACGAGCAGTACTTC | TRBV7-9 | NA | 15 | TRBD1 | TRBJ2-7
CASSYSPRLEQFF | TGTGCCAGCAGTTACTCTCCACGCCTTGAGCAGTTCTTC | TRBV6-2/TRBV6-3 | many | 13 | NA | TRBJ2-1
CASSYSETSGRIQETQYF | TGTGCCAGCAGTTACTCGGAGACTAGCGGGAGGATCCAAGAGACCCAGTACTTC | TRBV6-6 | NA | 18 | TRBD2 | TRBJ2-5
CASSRRDYREETQYF | TGTGCCAGCAGCCGCCGGGACTACCGCGAAGAGACCCAGTACTTC | TRBV7-9 | NA | 15 | TRBD2 | TRBJ2-5
CASTEGGSSYNEQFF | TGTGCCAGCACCGAAGGCGGGAGCTCCTACAATGAGCAGTTCTTC | TRBV7-9 | NA | 15 | TRBD2 | TRBJ2-1
CASRSDRDSYEQYF | TGTGCCAGCAGAAGTGACAGGGATTCCTACGAGCAGTACTTC | TRBV27 | few | 14 | TRBD1 | TRBJ2-7
CASSSATGKAYEQYF | TGTGCCAGCAGCTCCGCGACAGGGAAAGCCTACGAGCAGTACTTC | TRBV7-9 | few | 15 | TRBD1 | TRBJ2-7
CASSTPGQISYEQYF | TGTGCCAGCAGTACTCCCGGACAGATCTCCTACGAGCAGTACTTC | TRBV6-4 | many | 15 | NA | TRBJ2-7
CASSLQGGHYGYTF | TGTGCCAGCAGCTTACAAGGGGGTCACTATGGCTACACCTTC | TRBV7-2 | few | 14 | NA | TRBJ1-2
CASLGGNSPLHF | TGTGCCAGCCTGGGGGGGAATTCACCCCTCCACTTT | TRBV7-2 | few | 12 | NA | TRBJ1-6
CAWSVRGDTEAFF | TGTGCCTGGAGTGTACGGGGAGACACTGAAGCTTTCTTT | TRBV30 | NA | 13 | NA | TRBJ1-1
CASSTGTSGSWTQYF | TGTGCCAGCAGTACCGGGACTAGCGGTTCTTGGACCCAGTACTTC | TRBV14 | few | 15 | TRBD2 | TRBJ2-5
CASSPPDRFYEQYF | TGTGCCAGCTCACCACCGGACAGGTTCTACGAGCAGTACTTC | TRBV18 | NA | 14 | TRBD1 | TRBJ2-7